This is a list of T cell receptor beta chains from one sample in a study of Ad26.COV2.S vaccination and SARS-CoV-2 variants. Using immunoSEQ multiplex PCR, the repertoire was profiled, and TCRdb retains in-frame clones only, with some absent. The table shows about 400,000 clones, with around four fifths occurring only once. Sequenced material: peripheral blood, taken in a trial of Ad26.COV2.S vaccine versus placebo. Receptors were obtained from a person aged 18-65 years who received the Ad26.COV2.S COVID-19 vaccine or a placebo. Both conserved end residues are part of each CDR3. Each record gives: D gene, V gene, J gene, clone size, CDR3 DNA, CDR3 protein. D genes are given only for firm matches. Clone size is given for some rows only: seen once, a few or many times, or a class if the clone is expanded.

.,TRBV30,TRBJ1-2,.,TGTGCCTGGGGACGGAGGTCAGTGGGCTACACCTTC,CAWGRRSVGYTF
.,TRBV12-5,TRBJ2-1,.,TGTGCTAGTGGCCAGTTTCTCAATGAGCAGTTCTTC,CASGQFLNEQFF
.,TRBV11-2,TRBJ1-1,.,TGTGCCAGCAGCTTTATAAACACTGAAGCTTTCTTT,CASSFINTEAFF
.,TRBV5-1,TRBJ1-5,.,TGCGCCAGCAGCTTAGGGGGGAGCAATCAGCCCCAGCATTTT,CASSLGGSNQPQHF
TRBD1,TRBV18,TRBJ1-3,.,TGTGCCAGCTCCACACTCGGACAGGGAGCAGGAAACACCATATATTTT,CASSTLGQGAGNTIYF
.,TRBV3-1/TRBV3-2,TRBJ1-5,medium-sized,TGTGCCAGCAGCCAAGACGTCATAAGTTGGCCCCAGCATTTT,CASSQDVISWPQHF
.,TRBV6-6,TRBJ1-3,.,TGTGCCAGCAGTTACTCGACGGGCAGCTCTGGAAACACCATATATTTT,CASSYSTGSSGNTIYF
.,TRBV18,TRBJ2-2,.,TGTGCCAGCTCACCAAGTCAAACCGGGGAGCTGTTTTTT,CASSPSQTGELFF
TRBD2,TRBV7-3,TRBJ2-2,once,TGTGCCAGCAGCCCCCTCCGGGGGGGCACCGGGGAGCTGTTTTTT,CASSPLRGGTGELFF
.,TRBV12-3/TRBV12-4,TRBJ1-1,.,TGTGCCAGCACAGGCTTGGGGAACACTGAAGCTTTCTTT,CASTGLGNTEAFF
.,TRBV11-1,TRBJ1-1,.,TGTGCCAGCAGCCCGGAGGGATGGACTGAAGCTTTCTTT,CASSPEGWTEAFF
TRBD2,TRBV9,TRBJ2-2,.,TGTGCCAGCAGCCTCCTCCCGGTGAAGCTAGCGGGGGTCGCGAACACCGGGGAGCTGTTTTTT,CASSLLPVKLAGVANTGELFF
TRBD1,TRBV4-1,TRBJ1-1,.,TGCGCCAGCAGCCTATCGACAGGGTGGGCCGGAGCTTTCTTT,CASSLSTGWAGAFF
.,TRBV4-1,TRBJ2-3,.,TGCGCCAGCGCCACGGGATGGGACACAGATACGCAGTATTTT,CASATGWDTDTQYF
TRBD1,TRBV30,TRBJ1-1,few,TGTGCCTGGAGTCGAGGGACTCAGGGGGACACTGAAGCTTTCTTT,CAWSRGTQGDTEAFF
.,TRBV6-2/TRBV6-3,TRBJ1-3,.,TGTGCCAGCAGTTTTTCTGGAAACACCATATATTTT,CASSFSGNTIYF
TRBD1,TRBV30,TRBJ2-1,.,TGTGCCTGGAGTGCGGGACAGAAAGTAAATGAGCAGTTCTTC,CAWSAGQKVNEQFF
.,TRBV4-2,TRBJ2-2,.,TGTGCCAGCAGCCAAGCCCAGGGTGGTAACACCGGGGAGCTGTTTTTT,CASSQAQGGNTGELFF
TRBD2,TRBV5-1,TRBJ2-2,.,TGCGCCAGCAGCTGGCTAGCGGGAGTGGCCGGGGAGCTGTTTTTT,CASSWLAGVAGELFF
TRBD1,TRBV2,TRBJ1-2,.,TGTGCCAGCAGTGCCGGGAGGCAGGGGGTTATCTATGGCTACACCTTC,CASSAGRQGVIYGYTF
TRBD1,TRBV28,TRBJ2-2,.,TGTGCCAGCAGTTTTACGGGACAGGGGGCCGGAACCGGGGAGCTGTTTTTT,CASSFTGQGAGTGELFF
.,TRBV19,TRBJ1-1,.,TGTGCCAGTGTCAGTCCCGGACGGTTGGCTTTCTTT,CASVSPGRLAFF
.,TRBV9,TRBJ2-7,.,TGTGCCAGCAGCGTAGATGGGCGACACCTCCTATTC,CASSVDGRHLLF
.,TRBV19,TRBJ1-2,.,TGTGCCAGTAGTATAGGCTCCTATGGGGGGTATGGCTACACCTTC,CASSIGSYGGYGYTF
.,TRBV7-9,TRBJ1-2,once,TGTGCCAGCAGCTTTAGACCTTATGGCTACACCTTC,CASSFRPYGYTF
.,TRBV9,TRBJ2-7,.,TGTGCCAGCAGCGTAGACCTACTAGAAGACGAGCAGTACTTC,CASSVDLLEDEQYF
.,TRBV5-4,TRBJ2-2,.,TGTGCCAGCAGCCCGGACAGCGAAATGGCCGGGGAGCTGTTTTTT,CASSPDSEMAGELFF
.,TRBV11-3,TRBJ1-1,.,TGTGCCAGCAGCTCGCGGAGCCAGTCCCCCACTGAAGCTTTCTTT,CASSSRSQSPTEAFF
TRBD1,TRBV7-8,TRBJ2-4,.,TGTGCCAGCAGCGGGGAGTCGACAGGGGGAAATCAGTACTTC,CASSGESTGGNQYF
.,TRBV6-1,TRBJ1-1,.,TGTGCCAGCAGTGAATATCACCGGTCTCTCTTT,CASSEYHRSLF
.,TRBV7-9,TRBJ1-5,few,TGTGCCAGCAGCTCCACGGTTTTCGGCAATCAGCCCCAGCATTTT,CASSSTVFGNQPQHF
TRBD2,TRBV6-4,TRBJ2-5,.,TGTGCCAGCAGTGCTAGCGGGGAGCAAGAGACCCAGTACTTC,CASSASGEQETQYF
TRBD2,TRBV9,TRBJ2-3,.,TGTGCCAGCAGCGTAGCTACGGGCGGGGGGACCACACATACGCAGTATTTT,CASSVATGGGTTHTQYF
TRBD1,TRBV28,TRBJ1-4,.,TGTGCCAGCAGTTTAGACGCTTACGGGACAGACAGAGAAAAACTGTTTTTT,CASSLDAYGTDREKLFF
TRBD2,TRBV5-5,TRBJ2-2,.,TGTGCCAGCAGCCTAGCGGGGGGCCACACCGGGGAGCTGTTTTTT,CASSLAGGHTGELFF
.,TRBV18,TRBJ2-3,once,TGTGCCAGCTCACCATCTTTAGGCTCTAGCACAGATACGCAGTATTTT,CASSPSLGSSTDTQYF
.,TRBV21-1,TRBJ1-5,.,TGTGCCAGCAGCAAGCCAGGGGGCCCGAGTCAGCCCCAGCATTTT,CASSKPGGPSQPQHF
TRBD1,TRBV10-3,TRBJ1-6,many,TGTGCCATCTCGGGTCAGGGGGCGAATTCACCCCTCCACTTT,CAISGQGANSPLHF
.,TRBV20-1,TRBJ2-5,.,TGCAGTGCTATTGACTCAAGGGGCGAAGAGACCCAGTACTTC,CSAIDSRGEETQYF
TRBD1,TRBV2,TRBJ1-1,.,TGTGCCACCGGGACAGGGCTTAGCGCTGAAGCTTTCTTT,CATGTGLSAEAFF
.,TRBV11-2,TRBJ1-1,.,TGTGCCAGCAGCTCACCGGGTAGGGAAAACACTGAAGCTTTCTTT,CASSSPGRENTEAFF
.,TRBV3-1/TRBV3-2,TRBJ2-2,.,TGTGCCAGCAGCCCCGGATCAGTGGGTTGGGAGCTGTTTTTT,CASSPGSVGWELFF
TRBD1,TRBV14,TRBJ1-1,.,TGTGCCAGCAGCCAACCCGGGACAGGGTGGAGGAACACTGAAGCTTTCTTT,CASSQPGTGWRNTEAFF
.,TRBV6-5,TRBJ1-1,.,TGTGCCAGCAGTACGACAGAAATGAACACTGAAGCTTTCTTT,CASSTTEMNTEAFF
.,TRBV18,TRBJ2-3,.,TGTGCCAGCTCACCACGGTCAGATGCGCAGTATTTT,CASSPRSDAQYF
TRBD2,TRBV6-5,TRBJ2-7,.,TGTGCCAGCAGTTACTCTGCTAGCGGGCTTTACGAGCAGTACTTC,CASSYSASGLYEQYF
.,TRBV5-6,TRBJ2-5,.,TGTGCCAGCAGCTTGCCCGTCCAAGAGACCCAGTACTTC,CASSLPVQETQYF
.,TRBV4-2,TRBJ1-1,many,TGTGCCAGCAGCCCCGAATGGGGGCAGAACACTGAAGCTTTCTTT,CASSPEWGQNTEAFF
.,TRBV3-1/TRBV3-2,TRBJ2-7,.,TGTGCCAGCAGCCAAGTGGGGGGGCCTCGCGAGCAGTACTTC,CASSQVGGPREQYF
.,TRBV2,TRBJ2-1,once,TGTGCCAGCGTGTTACACCCCTACAATGAGCAGTTCTTC,CASVLHPYNEQFF
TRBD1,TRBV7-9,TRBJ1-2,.,TGTGCCAGCAGCCAGGGACAGTACCTAATTAACTATGGCTACACCTTC,CASSQGQYLINYGYTF